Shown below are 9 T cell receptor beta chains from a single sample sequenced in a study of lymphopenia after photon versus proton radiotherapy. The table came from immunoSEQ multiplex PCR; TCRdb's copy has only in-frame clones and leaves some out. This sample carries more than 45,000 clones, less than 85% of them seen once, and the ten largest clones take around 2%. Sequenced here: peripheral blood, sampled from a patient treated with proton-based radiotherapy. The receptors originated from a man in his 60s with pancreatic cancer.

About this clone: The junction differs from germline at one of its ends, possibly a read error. The CDR3 sequence: CASSVSAVVGLSPTF. CDR3 sequence (DNA): TGTGCCAGCAGCGTATCGGCTGTTGTCGGTCTAAGTCCCACCTTT. V and J are TRBV9 and TRBJ1-1; D is ambiguous. Germline CDR1 SGDLS, CDR2 YYNGEE. The CDR3 length is 15 residues.

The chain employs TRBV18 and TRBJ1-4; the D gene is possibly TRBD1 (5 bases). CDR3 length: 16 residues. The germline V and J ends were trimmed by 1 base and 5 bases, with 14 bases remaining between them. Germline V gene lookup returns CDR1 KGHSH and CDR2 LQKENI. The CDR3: CASSPRSGEANEKLFF. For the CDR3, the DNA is TGTGCCAGCTCACCACGATCGGGGGAGGCGAATGAAAAACTGTTTTTT.

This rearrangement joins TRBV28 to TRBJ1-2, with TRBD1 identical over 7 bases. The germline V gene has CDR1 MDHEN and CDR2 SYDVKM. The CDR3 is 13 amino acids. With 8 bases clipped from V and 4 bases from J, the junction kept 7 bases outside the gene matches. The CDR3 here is CASGDSLIYGYTF. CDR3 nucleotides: TGTGCCAGCGGGGACAGCTTAATCTATGGCTACACCTTC.

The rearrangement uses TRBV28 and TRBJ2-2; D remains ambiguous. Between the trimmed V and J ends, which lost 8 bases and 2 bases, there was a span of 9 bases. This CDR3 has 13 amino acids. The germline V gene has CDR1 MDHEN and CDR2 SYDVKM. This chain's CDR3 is CASRHTNTGELFF. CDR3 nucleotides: TGTGCCAGCCGACACACAAACACCGGGGAGCTGTTTTTT.

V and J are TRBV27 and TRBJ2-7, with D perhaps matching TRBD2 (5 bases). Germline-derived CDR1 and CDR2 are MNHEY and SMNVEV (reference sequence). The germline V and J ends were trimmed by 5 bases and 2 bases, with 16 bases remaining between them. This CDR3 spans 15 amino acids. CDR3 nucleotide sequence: TGTGCCAGCAGTCGGCGGGCAGAGGAACCCTACGAGCAGTACTTC. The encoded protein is CASSRRAEEPYEQYF.

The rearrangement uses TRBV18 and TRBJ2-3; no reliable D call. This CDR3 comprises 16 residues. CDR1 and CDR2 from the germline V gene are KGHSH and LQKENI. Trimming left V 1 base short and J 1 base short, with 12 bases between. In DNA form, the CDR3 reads TGTGCCAGCTCACCACTGGTAGCTGCGGGCACAGATACGCAGTATTTT. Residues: CASSPLVAAGTDTQYF.

The CDR3 is CASSVFYTGELFF. The CDR3 nucleotides are TGCGCCAGCAGCGTATTTTACACCGGGGAGCTGTTTTTT. The rearrangement links TRBV4-3 to TRBJ2-2; D is unresolved. Between the trimmed V and J ends, which lost 5 bases and 3 bases, there was a span of 7 bases. The CDR3 totals 13 residues. Germline V gives CDR1 LGHNA, CDR2 YSLEER.

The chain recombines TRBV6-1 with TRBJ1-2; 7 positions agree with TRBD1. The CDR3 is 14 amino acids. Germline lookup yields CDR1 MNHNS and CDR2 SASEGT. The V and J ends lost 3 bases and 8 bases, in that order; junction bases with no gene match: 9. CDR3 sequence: CASSESTGVRGYTF. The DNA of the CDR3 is TGTGCCAGCAGTGAGTCCACAGGGGTTAGAGGCTACACCTTC.

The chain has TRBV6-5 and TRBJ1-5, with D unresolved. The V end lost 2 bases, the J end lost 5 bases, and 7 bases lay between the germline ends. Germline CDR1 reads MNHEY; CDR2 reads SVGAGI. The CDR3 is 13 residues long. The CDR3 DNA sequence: TGTGCCAGCAGTTACGACCCGGATCAGCCCCAGCATTTT. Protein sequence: CASSYDPDQPQHF.